The T cell receptor beta chain under discussion was sequenced for a study of cytomegalovirus exposure and HLA in healthy donors (dated 2017 in TCRdb). At the level of the whole study: In an earlier analysis of approximately 500 of the donors, approximately 300 Gb of sequence data and 117 million unique TCR beta sequences from about 190 million T cells were reported. Rather than using new phenotypic data, the later analysis identified candidate immune exposures from TCR beta sequences and from how often those sequences occurred across donors. A later genetic analysis used genome-wide SNP genotypes for about three fifths of the 666 donors, treating that subset as a discovery cohort. The number of donors typed differed by locus, with roughly 620-640 for A, B, C, DRB1 and DQB1, roughly 520 for DQA1, over 600 for DPA1, and approximately 470 for DPB1. In addition to the first cohort of 666 subjects, a separate validation cohort of 120 different subjects was used. Every repertoire in the discovery cohort had been generated on one and the same sequencing platform. To predict cytomegalovirus infection status, the study brought together high-throughput TCR immunosequencing, statistical association of individual TCRs with disease status, and machine learning. Across roughly 420 genotyped donors of the cohort, an average of roughly 230,000 unique TCR beta nucleotide sequences per donor were sequenced, and around 19% of those sequences were non-productive. Class I and class II HLA loci were covered by the typing at four-digit resolution. Around 300 gigabases of sequencing data and approximately 80 million unique TCR sequences were included in an early release covering around 650 HLA-typed donors. A later analysis re-examined previously published TCR beta repertoires from over 500 donors and added high-resolution HLA genotyping to investigate patterns of TCR occurrence. Among the approximately 400 genotyped donors, 75% to 90% belonged to the genetic ancestry cluster associated with self-reported Caucasian donors. The aim of the study was to test whether cataloging public T cell receptors could identify signatures of past pathogen exposure. An earlier analysis of roughly 580 of the donors used high-throughput TCR beta sequencing to judge whether each TCR beta V gene segment behaved as functional or pseudogenic. Roughly 5 DR-DQ haplotypes were handled as single units for association and clustering because linkage in the cohort was strong. Using immunosequencing, the study profiled T cell repertoires from roughly 650 subjects and related those repertoires to cytomegalovirus serostatus. Donor age, sex, ethnicity and CMV serostatus were collected together with the repertoire data. The paper as a whole reports these results and caveats: Most TCR sequences were seen in very few donors, while some public TCRs were found in many individuals. Three of the identified cytomegalovirus-associated TCR beta chains were confirmed in vitro to be specific for cytomegalovirus antigens. The 87-base-pair reads could not distinguish some IMGT-functional V segments, including TRBV6-2 and TRBV6-3, so those segments were excluded. Compared with equally common non-associated chains, HLA-associated TCR beta chains in a later analysis were more clonally expanded and had lower generation probabilities. A later analysis found that most CMV-associated TCR beta chains appeared HLA-restricted, with HLA associations seemingly driven largely by CMV exposure. A further reported finding was that TCR beta sequences accurately predicted the HLA-A and HLA-B alleles for most subjects in the first cohort. The presence/absence analyses assumed that sequencing depth was roughly uniform across donors, and that assumption may not be true. The earlier analysis of about 600 of the donors excluded 15 to 20 rarely observed V segments, including chromosome 9 orphons, because counts were too low. Because some donors lacked HLA typing at each locus, the association tests relied only on the typed subset. According to a later analysis, parvovirus B19, influenza, CMV and Epstein-Barr virus appeared linked to several top co-occurrence clusters. In both the original and validation cohorts, the classifier was reported to diagnose cytomegalovirus status with high specificity and sensitivity. Immune exposure information for the cohort was limited to CMV serostatus. Assigning TCR associations to individual alleles was difficult when HLA alleles, especially DR and DQ, strongly co-occurred. Specific HLA alleles were associated with 16,951 TCR beta sequences at a false discovery rate of 0.05 in a later analysis. A total of about 180 TCR beta chains were listed by the study as associated with cytomegalovirus. A cluster of highly shared sequence variants was judged likely to be a technical artifact of the sequencing pipeline. According to a later genetic analysis, donors in an Asian-associated ancestry cluster had fewer N-insertions in productive TCRs than the approximately 690-donor mean. A later analysis found that TCR association rates varied across HLA loci, with DRB1 alleles showing the most associated TCRs and HLA-C alleles the fewest. In an earlier analysis of some 550 of the donors, most TCR beta V segments were observed in productive rearrangements about 90% or about 30% of the time, broadly matching IMGT annotations. In a later genetic analysis, a missense DCLRE1C variant was associated with V-gene and J-gene trimming of TCR beta chains, and the association was replicated in an independent cohort. The authors suggested that the approach could potentially be extended to other disease states and immunological phenotypes. Correlated functional status among segregating V segments might be attributable to linkage disequilibrium, but an unknown experimental factor could not be ruled out. This cohort had only TCR beta chains sequenced, and the lack of alpha or paired-chain data limited which features could be detected.

A note on this clone: The antigen this receptor binds is unknown. The record has no base qualities; no much larger clone is one base away.

To prepare the library, the immunoSEQ multiplex PCR assay was applied. The multiplex PCR relied on a mix of 60 forward primers for TCR Vbeta segments and 13 reverse primers for TCR Jbeta segments. Amplification of the CDR3 region of rearranged TCR beta genes was performed with a multiplex PCR assay on genomic DNA. The Illumina HiSeq System was used to sequence the amplified TCR beta libraries as 87-base-pair reads. The original methods were these. In a later analysis, tens of millions of unique TCR beta chains were counted across the 666 repertoires, and about 10 million of these chains were shared by at least two donors. A nearest-neighbor algorithm error-corrected the raw reads and collapsed the reads into unique sequences, merging closely related sequences to remove PCR and sequencing errors. To assign V, D and J gene segments, CDR3 sequences were aligned to IMGT reference sequences. For a sequence to be retained, at least a six-nucleotide match to both a V gene segment and a J gene segment was required. A rearrangement was called productive if the CDR3 had no stop codons and remained in frame with V and J, and every other rearrangement was called non-productive. CDR3 was defined according to IMGT convention as the region running from the second conserved V-encoded cysteine to the conserved J-encoded phenylalanine. The earlier analysis of about 610 of the donors excluded any sequence lacking an unambiguous match to a single V gene segment. In an earlier analysis of 500 to 750 of the donors, V segments were called functional above 56.7% productive rearrangements and were called segregating when the between-donor standard deviation exceeded 5%. To diagnose cytomegalovirus status from the catalog of TCR beta chain sequences, a statistical classification framework was built. A later analysis assigned V and J genes by comparing TCR nucleotide sequences with IMGT/GENE-DB human TR gene sequences. The TCRdist pipeline was used in a later analysis to assign CDR3 sequences and most-parsimonious VDJ recombination scenarios. In a later analysis, every TCR beta chain was defined by the combination of its CDR3 amino acid sequence and its V-gene family, and reads without a unique V-gene family were dropped. As a way to deal with suspected cross-contamination and a sequencing artifact, a later analysis dropped more than 500 nucleotide sequences that were highly shared and had low generation probability. In a later analysis, a clonal expansion index for each public chain was calculated from normalized within-repertoire ranks of inferred template counts. In a later analysis, generation probabilities were computed with a VDJ recombination model fitted to out-of-frame rearrangements, and the resulting probabilities were checked against IGoR. Hypergeometric tests were used in a later analysis to score TCR-TCR, TCR-HLA and TCR-CMV co-occurrence, with a repertoire-size bias correction applied to the TCR pairs. In a later analysis, false discovery rates were estimated by permuting HLA or CMV assignments 20 times. In a later analysis, co-occurring TCRs were grouped with DBSCAN, and TCRdist sequence similarity was added when clustering was performed within HLA-allele-positive subsets. Repertoires with fewer than 30,000 or more than 120,000 public chains, plus five repertoires with anomalous nucleotide sharing, were excluded from co-occurrence clustering. Imported from immuneACCESS, the table was reduced by TCRdb to in-frame sequences with V and J called. These copies leave out some clones; in studies compared against another copy, an unresolved V gene accounts for under half, and the cause of the remainder is not known. The V and J calls and clone size were taken over from that table, and D and trimming were inferred from the DNA. Present in this sample are 100,000 to 150,000 clones, around 72% of which were seen just once. 3% to 4.5% of the sample rests with the top ten.

The junction carries 16 bases between V and J, which are trimmed by 7 bases and 0 bases respectively. The CDR3 has 15 amino acids, counting the end cysteine and phenylalanine. Here the CDR3 DNA is all that survives: 45 bases in frame from base 1. CDR1 and CDR2 (SEHNR, FQNEAQ) derive from the germline V gene (reference sequence). The cohort was made up of several hundred healthy bone marrow donors. At the time of sampling, every cohort member was nominally healthy, though immune exposures that went unrecorded were likely present. The donor tested CMV seronegative and was one of the 352 seronegative cohort members. A peripheral blood sample was provided by each donor, and peripheral blood mononuclear cells were used for TCR beta sequencing. The Qiagen DNeasy Blood Extraction Kit was used to extract genomic DNA from the blood cell samples.

The sample consisted of PBMCs. The chain links TRBV7-9 with TRBJ2-7; TRBD1 is a weak D gene call, 6 bases matching. The TCR comes from a man aged 25 to 40 in good health and CMV-seronegative. The CDR3 sequence is CASILTGSPSYEQYF. The DNA sequence is as follows: TGTGCCAGCATCCTAACAGGGTCGCCCTCCTACGAGCAGTACTTC.